The 29 T cell receptor beta chains listed next were all sequenced from one sample in a study of response to subunit inactivated influenza vaccine. TCRdb re-derived calls from the RT-PCR reads in MiXCR, one entry per CDR3 protein. The sample has 490,000 or so distinct CDR3 sequences, roughly 8.2% seen once. Sequencing was performed on PBMCs from blood, taken less than 30 months after vaccination. Source of these receptors: a man aged 50-75 years who received an inactivated influenza vaccine.

This clonotype was seen a handful of times. This sequence joins TRBV3-1 and TRBJ1-2; 9 positions agree with TRBD1. Per the germline V gene, CDR1 is LGHDT and CDR2 is YNNKEL (reference sequence). V lost 1 base to trimming and J lost 2 bases; unmatched junction nucleotides: 8. The CDR3 spans 17 residues. The CDR3 sequence: CASSQVQPGTGNYGYTF. The CDR3 bases are TGTGCCAGCAGCCAAGTCCAACCGGGGACAGGGAACTATGGCTACACCTTC.

This clonotype was observed at least ten times. The V gene is TRBV29-1, the J gene TRBJ2-2; 9 bases are shared with TRBD2. CDR3 size: 13 residues. V gave up 7 bases and J gave up 5 bases; unmatched junction bases: 5. Germline V gene lookup returns CDR1 SQVTM and CDR2 ANQGSEA. The CDR3 is CSAGTSRTGELFF. DNA of the CDR3: TGCAGCGCGGGGACTAGCAGGACCGGGGAGCTGTTTTTT.

The V call is TRBV20-1, the J call TRBJ2-5; D not resolved. V gave up 3 bases and J gave up 4 bases, with 18 bases separating them. The CDR3 totals 15 residues. Germline CDR1 reads DFQATT; CDR2 reads SNEGSKA (reference sequence). The CDR3 protein is CSASIAPVSGETQYF. The CDR3 DNA reads TGCAGTGCTAGTATTGCCCCCGTATCCGGAGAGACCCAGTACTTC.

The genes are TRBV5-1 and TRBJ2-7, with TRBD2 identical over 7 bases. The germline V gene encodes CDR1 SGHRS and CDR2 YFSETQ. Trimming took 0 bases from V and 0 from J; bases not matched to a gene: 6. The CDR3 consists of 16 residues. The CDR3 loop is CASSLGPSGTSYEQYF. The CDR3 DNA reads TGCGCCAGCAGCTTGGGCCCCAGCGGGACCTCCTACGAGCAGTACTTC.

This clonotype was recorded at least ten times. V is TRBV3-1 and J is TRBJ1-1; D not certain. The ends were cut back, 5 bases at V and 0 bases at J, with 22 bases in the middle. The CDR3 runs 18 residues. CDR1 LGHDT and CDR2 YNNKEL come from the germline V gene (reference sequence). This CDR3 is CASSLRSIRETVNTEAFF. The CDR3, as DNA: TGTGCCAGCAGCTTAAGGAGTATCCGGGAAACGGTGAACACTGAAGCTTTCTTT.

The chain recombines TRBV7-6 with TRBJ2-1; 7 nucleotides agree with TRBD2. This CDR3 comprises 16 residues. Germline-derived CDR1 and CDR2 are SGHVS and FNYEAQ. The V and J ends lost 3 bases and 0 bases, in that order; junction bases with no gene match: 5. CDR3 DNA sequence: TGTGCCAGCAGCTTCTCGGGAGGCCTCTCCTACAATGAGCAGTTCTTC. Translated, it gives CASSFSGGLSYNEQFF. Variable domain in full (rest from reference TRBV7-6 and TRBJ2-1): GAGVSQSPRYKVTKRGQDVALRCDPISGHVSLYWYRQALGQGPEFLTYFNYEAQQDKSGLPNDRFSAERPEGSISTLTIQRTEQRDSAMYRCASSFSGGLSYNEQFFGPGTRLTVL.

The chain recombines TRBV6-1 with TRBJ2-7; D remains unclear. V lost 5 bases and J 3 bases, leaving 11 bases between the germline ends. This CDR3 has 13 residues. The germline V gene encodes CDR1 MNHNS and CDR2 SASEGT. The CDR3 sequence: CASSRYGIYEQYF. The CDR3 coding sequence is TGTGCCAGCAGTCGCTATGGGATCTACGAGCAGTACTTC.

This sequence joins TRBV9 and TRBJ2-5; 8 bases match TRBD2. The CDR3 sequence is 14 residues long. Unmatched junction bases numbered 7, after V lost 4 bases and J lost 5 bases. Germline CDR1 SGDLS, CDR2 YYNGEE. CDR3 residues: CASSPGGRTETQYF. CDR3 coding DNA: TGTGCCAGCAGCCCCGGCGGGAGGACGGAGACCCAGTACTTC.

The chain is built from TRBV28 and TRBJ2-2; tentative D call: TRBD1 (5 bases). This CDR3 region has 18 residues. V lost 2 bases and J lost 6, with 22 bases in between. Germline V gene lookup returns CDR1 MDHEN and CDR2 SYDVKM. The CDR3 loop reads CASSLILSIVGRAGELFF. For the CDR3, the DNA is TGTGCCAGCAGTTTAATTCTATCGATTGTGGGGCGCGCCGGGGAGCTGTTTTTT.

This clonotype has at least ten counts. CDR3 protein: CASSPRYTNTGELFF. The DNA of the CDR3 is TGTGCCAGCTCACCACGATACACCAACACCGGGGAGCTGTTTTTT. The chain links TRBV18 to TRBJ2-2, with D uncertain. Germline CDR1 is KGHSH and CDR2 is LQKENI. The CDR3 covers 15 residues. Trimming took off 1 base at V and 2 bases at J, with 8 bases between the two ends.

In this sample, this clonotype turned up many times. The gene calls are TRBV5-6 and TRBJ2-3; possible D gene TRBD2, 6 bases. CDR1 and CDR2 (germline): SGHDT, YYEEEE. Trimming pared 4 bases from V and 3 bases from J, leaving 21 bases between. The CDR3 runs to 17 residues. CDR3 DNA sequence: TGTGCCAGCAGCCCCCTGAAGGAGGGTCCGGGGACAGATACGCAGTATTTT. Protein product: CASSPLKEGPGTDTQYF.

This clonotype was found a few times. The chain is built from TRBV7-8 and TRBJ2-7; 10 bases are shared with TRBD2. After removal of 1 base from V and 5 bases from J, the junction contained 8 bases not matched to a gene. The CDR3 spans 16 residues. Germline V gene sequence: CDR1 SGHVS, CDR2 FQNEAQ. The DNA for the CDR3 is TGTGCCAGCAGCTTAGTGCTAGCGGGAGTTGGCCACGAGCAGTACTTC. This sequence encodes CASSLVLAGVGHEQYF.

In its sample, this clonotype was seen many times. The chain links TRBV10-3 to TRBJ2-1; 10 bases are shared with TRBD2. Trimming at V came to 4 bases and at J to 3 bases, leaving 3 bases not matched to a gene. This CDR3 has 15 amino acids. CDR1 is ENHRY, CDR2 SYGVKD, per germline. CDR3 bases: TGTGCCATCAGTGGCCTAGCGGGAGACTACAATGAGCAGTTCTTC. Its translation is CAISGLAGDYNEQFF.

The chain uses TRBV7-2 and TRBJ2-1; TRBD2 matches at 8 bases. The germline CDR1 and CDR2 sequences are SGHTA and FQGNSA. V trimming: 3 bases; J trimming: 5 bases; junction bases outside the gene matches: 6. The CDR3 loop spans 15 amino acids. The CDR3 DNA follows: TGTGCCAGCAGCTTGAAGCTAGCGGGTGACAATGAGCAGTTCTTC. Its protein is CASSLKLAGDNEQFF. The full variable domain, completed using reference TRBV7-2 and TRBJ2-1, is GAGVSQSPSNKVTEKGKDVELRCDPISGHTALYWYRQSLGQGLEFLIYFQGNSAPDKSGLPSDRFSAERTGGSVSTLTIQRTQQEDSAVYLCASSLKLAGDNEQFFGPGTRLTVL.

The rearrangement joins TRBV7-2 to TRBJ2-2; 8 nucleotides line up with TRBD1. CDR3 length: 14 residues. The V gene's germline CDR1 is SGHTA and CDR2 FQGNSA. J was trimmed by 4 bases and V by 5 bases; bases with no gene match: 3. The DNA for the CDR3 is TGTGCCAGCAGCCGGGGACAGGTCACCGGGGAGCTGTTTTTT. Protein product: CASSRGQVTGELFF.

This clonotype was counted only a few times. The gene calls are TRBV5-1 and TRBJ1-1; 11 bases are shared with TRBD1. This CDR3 is 15 amino acids long. V dropped 6 bases and J dropped 4; count of bases not matched to a gene: 8. The germline V gene has CDR1 SGHRS and CDR2 YFSETQ. The CDR3 bases are TGCGCCAGCAAAAGTGGCGGGACAGGGGGCACTGAAGCTTTCTTT. Its translation: CASKSGGTGGTEAFF.

This clonotype was counted a few times. J is TRBJ1-1 and V is TRBV20-1, with a weak D call TRBD1 (6 bases). Germline V lookup: CDR1 DFQATT, CDR2 SNEGSKA (reference sequence). Trimming removed 5 bases from V and 3 bases from J, with 13 bases in between. The CDR3 has 13 residues. The CDR3 DNA sequence: TGCAGTGCTGAAAGACAGGCACACACTGAAGCTTTCTTT. As protein: CSAERQAHTEAFF.

This clonotype was seen more than once but under ten times. The DNA is omitted, as the CDR3 cannot be located on it reliably, and the CDR3 follows TCRdb's listing. The V and J genes are TRBV7-8 and TRBJ1-2; no DNA check was done on the table's D call, TRBD1. The CDR3 spans 17 amino acids, including both terminal residues. The germline gives CDR1 SGHVS, CDR2 FQNEAQ. The CDR3 is CASSPLGATPSVDGYTF.

Comments on this clonotype: One end of the junction varies from germline; a read error may be responsible. This chain links TRBV6-5 with TRBJ2-5; no reliable D call. The CDR3 has 11 residues. Per the germline V gene, CDR1 is MNHEY and CDR2 is SVGAGI. The CDR3 is CANSYGETQYF. The CDR3 DNA reads as TGTGCCAACAGTTACGGGGAGACCCAGTACTTC.

The chain employs TRBV7-9 and TRBJ2-1, with 8 bases identical to TRBD1. The CDR3 covers 12 residues. Looked up from germline, CDR1 is SEHNR and CDR2 is FQNEAQ (reference sequence). With 5 bases clipped from V and 10 bases from J, the junction kept 4 bases outside the gene matches. CDR3: CASSPRTGEQFF. The CDR3 DNA sequence: TGTGCCAGCAGCCCCCGGACAGGGGAGCAGTTCTTC.

This clonotype was seen more than once but under ten times. The chain uses TRBV28 and TRBJ2-3; D may be TRBD1 (5 bases). Germline loops: CDR1 MDHEN, CDR2 SYDVKM. This CDR3 is built from 15 residues. V lost 5 bases to trimming and J lost 1 base, with 13 bases between them. CDR3 in DNA: TGTGCCAGCAGTAACCTTATGACAGGCACAGATACGCAGTATTTT. Its protein product is CASSNLMTGTDTQYF.

This clonotype was picked up a small number of times. The rearrangement links TRBV20-1 to TRBJ2-4, with 7 positions matching TRBD1. This CDR3 has 16 amino acids. Unmatched junction bases numbered 14, after V lost 3 bases and J lost 6 bases. From germline, CDR1 is DFQATT and CDR2 SNEGSKA (reference sequence). The CDR3 coding sequence is TGCAGTGCTAGGCAGGCCCCGGCAGGGGGTATAAACATTCAGTACTTC. It is translated as CSARQAPAGGINIQYF.

As concerns this clonotype: The junction departs from the called germline gene at one end, perhaps through a read error. The chain uses TRBV5-4 and TRBJ2-3; 9 positions agree with TRBD2. The CDR3 has 13 residues. CDR1 is SGHNT and CDR2 is YYREEE in the germline V gene (reference sequence). The CDR3 is CASSLAGSSGDNF. DNA of the CDR3: TGTGCCAGCAGCTTGGCCGGCTCTAGCGGGGATAATTTT.

This clonotype has just a few counts. The chain has TRBV19 and TRBJ2-1; TRBD2 matches 10 bases. Trimming took 2 bases from V and 6 from J; bases not matched to a gene: 4. Per germline, CDR1 LNHDA and CDR2 SQIVND (reference sequence). CDR3 length equals 15 residues. Here the CDR3 DNA reads TGTGCCAGTAGTATACTAGCGGGAGTTAGCAATGAGCAGTTCTTC. Translating gives CASSILAGVSNEQFF.

This clonotype was detected ten times or more. The CDR3 reads CASSEWGLEGGYTF. CDR3 sequence (DNA): TGTGCCAGCAGTGAGTGGGGGTTAGAAGGTGGCTACACCTTC. The chain couples TRBV25-1 to TRBJ1-2; D perhaps matches TRBD1 (5 bases). The CDR3 is made up of 14 amino acids. Trimming took 3 bases from V and 7 from J, leaving 15 bases between them. Germline values: CDR1 MGHDK, CDR2 SYGVNS.

The chain has TRBV20-1 and TRBJ1-1; TRBD1 might be the D (5 bases). V lost 2 bases and J lost 3, with 10 bases in between. There are 13 residues in the CDR3. The germline V gene encodes CDR1 DFQATT and CDR2 SNEGSKA (reference sequence). CDR3 nucleotides: TGCAGTGCTAGATGGCAAGGGGACACTGAAGCTTTCTTT. Amino acids: CSARWQGDTEAFF.

The chain carries TRBV7-9 and TRBJ2-1; tentative D call: TRBD1 (7 bases). This CDR3 is 16 amino acids long. The V end was cut by 5 bases, the J end by 2 bases, with 16 bases between. The V gene's germline CDR1 is SEHNR and CDR2 FQNEAQ (reference sequence). Written as DNA, the CDR3 is TGTGCCAGCAGCCCGTTTCAGGGGGGACCCTACAATGAGCAGTTCTTC. It translates to CASSPFQGGPYNEQFF.

The sample holds a few counts of this clonotype. The chain couples TRBV28 to TRBJ1-6, with 8 bases aligning to TRBD1. With 2 bases clipped from V and 10 bases from J, the junction kept 10 bases outside the gene matches. CDR1 MDHEN and CDR2 SYDVKM come from the germline V gene. CDR3 size: 16 residues. The chain's CDR3 is CASSLISDRVHSPLHF. CDR3 bases: TGTGCCAGCAGTTTAATATCGGACAGGGTTCACTCACCCCTCCACTTT.

The chain links TRBV11-2 to TRBJ2-1; 7 positions match TRBD2. This CDR3 contains 12 residues. With 2 bases clipped from V and 9 bases from J, the junction kept 1 base outside the gene matches. Germline V gene lookup returns CDR1 SGHAT and CDR2 FQNNGV. For the CDR3, the DNA is TGTGCCAGCAGCTTAAGCGGGGTTGAGCAGTTCTTC. Translating it yields CASSLSGVEQFF.